The table lists the clone carrying this T cell receptor (beta chain) with a count of one. This entry is derived from a study of blood T cell repertoires in COVID-19. Study members were between about 18 and 100 years old and lived in 24 US regions. Researchers sorted participants into cohorts using their self-reported clinical history. Among Cohort 3 donors, those recovered had two negative PCRs, clearance, or symptom resolution. Using immunoSEQ multiplex PCR, the repertoire was profiled, and TCRdb retains in-frame clones only, with some absent. The sample includes about 200,000 clones, 75% to 85% of them seen just once. The CDR3 runs 15 residues. CDR1 MNHEY and CDR2 SMNVEV come from the germline V gene (reference sequence). Germline trimming cut 2 bases from V and 8 bases from J; bases unmatched to any gene: 6.

J is TRBJ2-1 and V is TRBV27; 10 nucleotides agree with TRBD1. Sequencing was performed on PBMCs or T cells enriched from blood (not recorded which). This receptor was identified in a man aged 40-49 years who had recovered from COVID-19. This CDR3 reads CASSLRWDRGYEQFF. The CDR3 DNA follows: TGTGCCAGCAGTTTAAGGTGGGACAGGGGCTATGAGCAGTTCTTC.